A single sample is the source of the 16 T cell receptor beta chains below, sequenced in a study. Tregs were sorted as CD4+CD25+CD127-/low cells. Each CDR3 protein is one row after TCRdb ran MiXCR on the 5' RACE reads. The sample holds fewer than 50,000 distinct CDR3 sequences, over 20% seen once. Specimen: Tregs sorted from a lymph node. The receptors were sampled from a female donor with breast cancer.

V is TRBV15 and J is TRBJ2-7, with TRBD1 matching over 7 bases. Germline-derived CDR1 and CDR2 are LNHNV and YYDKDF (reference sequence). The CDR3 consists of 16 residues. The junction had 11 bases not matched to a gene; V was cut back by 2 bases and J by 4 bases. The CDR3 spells CATSRRQGTPGYEQYF. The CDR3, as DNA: TGTGCCACCAGCAGACGACAGGGCACCCCTGGTTACGAGCAGTACTTC.

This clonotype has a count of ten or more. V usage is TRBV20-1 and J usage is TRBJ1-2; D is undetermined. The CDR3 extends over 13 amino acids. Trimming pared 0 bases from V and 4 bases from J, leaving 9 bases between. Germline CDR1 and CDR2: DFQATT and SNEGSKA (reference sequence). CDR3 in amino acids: CSARDGGSYGYTF. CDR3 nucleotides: TGCAGTGCTAGAGACGGAGGGTCCTATGGCTACACCTTC.

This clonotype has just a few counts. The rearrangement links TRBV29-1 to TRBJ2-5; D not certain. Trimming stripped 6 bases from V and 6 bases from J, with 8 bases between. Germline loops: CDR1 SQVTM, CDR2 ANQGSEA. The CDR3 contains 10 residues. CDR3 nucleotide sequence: TGCAGCGTAGTGAGTAAGACCCAGTACTTC. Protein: CSVVSKTQYF.

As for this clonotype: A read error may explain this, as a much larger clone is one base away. The CDR3 region is CASSLKFLVAYEQYF. For the CDR3, the DNA is TGTGCCAGCAGTTTGAAATTTCTTGTGGCCTACGAGCAGTACTTC. The rearrangement joins TRBV27 to TRBJ2-7, with D hard to call. The CDR3 runs 15 residues. The germline V and J ends were trimmed by 3 bases and 2 bases, with 14 bases remaining between them. The germline V gene encodes CDR1 MNHEY and CDR2 SMNVEV (reference sequence).

Here the CDR3 reads CASSFGRAYNEQFF. In nucleotides, the CDR3 is TGTGCCAGCAGTTTCGGGAGAGCCTACAATGAGCAGTTCTTC. The V gene is TRBV27, the J gene TRBJ2-1, with D tentatively TRBD2 (6 bases). Trimming took 3 bases from V and 2 from J, leaving 8 bases between them. The germline gives CDR1 MNHEY, CDR2 SMNVEV (reference sequence). The CDR3 has 14 residues.

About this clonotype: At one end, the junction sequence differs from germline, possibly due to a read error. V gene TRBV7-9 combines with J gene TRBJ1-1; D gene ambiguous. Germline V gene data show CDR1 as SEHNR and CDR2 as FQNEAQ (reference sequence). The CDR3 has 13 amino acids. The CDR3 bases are TGTGCCAGTAGCTCCGGGGAAGGACTTGAAGCTTTCTTT. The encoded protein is CASSSGEGLEAFF. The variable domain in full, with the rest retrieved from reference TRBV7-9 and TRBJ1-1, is DTGVSQNPRHKITKRGQNVTFRCDPISEHNRLYWYRQTLGQGPEFLTYFQNEAQLEKSRLLSDRFSAERPKGSFSTLEIQRTEQGDSAMYLCASSSGEGLEAFFGQGTRLTVV.

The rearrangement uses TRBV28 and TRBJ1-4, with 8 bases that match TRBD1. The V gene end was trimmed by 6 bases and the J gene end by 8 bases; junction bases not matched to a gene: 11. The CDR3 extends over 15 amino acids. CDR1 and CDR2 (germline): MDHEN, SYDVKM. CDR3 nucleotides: TGTGCCAGCAGCCCCATCAGGGGGCGGGGAGAAAAACTGTTTTTT. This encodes CASSPIRGRGEKLFF.

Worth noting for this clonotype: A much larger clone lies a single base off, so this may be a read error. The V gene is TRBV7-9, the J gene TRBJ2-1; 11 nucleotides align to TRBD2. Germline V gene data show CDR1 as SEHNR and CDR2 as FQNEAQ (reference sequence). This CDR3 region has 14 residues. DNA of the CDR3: TGTACCAGCAGCTGGATAGCGGGAGGGAATGAGCAGTTCTTC. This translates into CTSSWIAGGNEQFF.

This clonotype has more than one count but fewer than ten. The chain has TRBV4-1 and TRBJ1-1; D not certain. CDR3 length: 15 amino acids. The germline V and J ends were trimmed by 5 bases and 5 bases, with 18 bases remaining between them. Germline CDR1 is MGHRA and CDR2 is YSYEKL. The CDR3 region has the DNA TGCGCCAGCAGCTCCAATCACGATTCCAGAACTGAAGCTTTCTTT. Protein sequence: CASSSNHDSRTEAFF.

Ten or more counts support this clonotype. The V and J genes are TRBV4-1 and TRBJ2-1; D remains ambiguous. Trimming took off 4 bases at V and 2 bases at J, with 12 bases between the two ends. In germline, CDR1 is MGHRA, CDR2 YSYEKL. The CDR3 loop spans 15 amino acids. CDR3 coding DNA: TGCGCCAGCAGCCGAGGCGGCGTGACCTACAATGAGCAGTTCTTC. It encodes CASSRGGVTYNEQFF.

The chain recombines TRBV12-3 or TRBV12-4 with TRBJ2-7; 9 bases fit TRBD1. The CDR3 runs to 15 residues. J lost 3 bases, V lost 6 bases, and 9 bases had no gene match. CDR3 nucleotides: TGTGCCAGCAGGGAGATGACGGGACAGGGCTACGAGCAGTACTTC. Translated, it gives CASREMTGQGYEQYF.

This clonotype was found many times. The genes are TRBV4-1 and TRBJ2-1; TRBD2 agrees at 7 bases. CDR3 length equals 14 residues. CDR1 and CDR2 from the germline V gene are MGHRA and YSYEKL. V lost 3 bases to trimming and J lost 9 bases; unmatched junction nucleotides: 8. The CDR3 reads CASSHPAGLGEQFF. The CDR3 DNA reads TGCGCCAGCAGCCACCCAGCGGGGCTGGGTGAGCAGTTCTTC.

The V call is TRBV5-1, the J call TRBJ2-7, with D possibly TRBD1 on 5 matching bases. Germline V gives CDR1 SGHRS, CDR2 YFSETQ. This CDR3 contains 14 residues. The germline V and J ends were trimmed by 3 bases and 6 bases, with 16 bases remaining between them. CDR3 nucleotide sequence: TGCGCCAGCAGCTCGGACGCAGGGCGTCTCGAGCAGTACTTC. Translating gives CASSSDAGRLEQYF.

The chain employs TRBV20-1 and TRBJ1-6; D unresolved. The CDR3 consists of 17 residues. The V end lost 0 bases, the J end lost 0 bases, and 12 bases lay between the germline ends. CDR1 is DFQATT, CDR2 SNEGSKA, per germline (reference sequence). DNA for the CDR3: TGCAGTGCTAGAGATTATGCGAGGAGCTCCTATAATTCACCCCTCCACTTT. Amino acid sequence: CSARDYARSSYNSPLHF.

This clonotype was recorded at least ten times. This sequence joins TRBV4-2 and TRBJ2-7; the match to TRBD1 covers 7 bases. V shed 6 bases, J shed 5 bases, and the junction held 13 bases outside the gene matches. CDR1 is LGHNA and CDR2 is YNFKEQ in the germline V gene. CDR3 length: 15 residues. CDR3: CASSRRGGPVDEQYF. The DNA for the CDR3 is TGTGCCAGCAGTAGGAGAGGGGGCCCCGTCGACGAGCAGTACTTC.

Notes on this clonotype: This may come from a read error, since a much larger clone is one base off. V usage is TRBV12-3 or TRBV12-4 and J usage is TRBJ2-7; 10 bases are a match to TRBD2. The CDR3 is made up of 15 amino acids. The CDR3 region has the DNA TGTGTCAGCAGCTCTGAACTAGCGGGATCCTACGAGCAGTACTTC. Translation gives CVSSSELAGSYEQYF.